A single T cell receptor beta chain is shown here with its context. Its antigen is undetermined. The data were produced by immunoSEQ multiplex PCR, yet TCRdb's version contains in-frame clones alone and is incomplete. The sample contains 35,000 to 50,000 clones, around 77% of which appear only once. This sample was included in a study of vaccination effects on CD4 cells after COVID-19. CD4+ T cells specific for antigen were expanded with viral peptide pools by the ViraFEST assay before sequencing. Researchers isolated CD4+ T cells once less than twelve days of culture had elapsed. Nucleocapsid antibodies stayed negative before and after vaccination, showing no earlier SARS-CoV-2 infection. They grew approximately 2.1 million PBMC in each well, adding 10 IU/ml IL-2 and around 10 ug/ml peptides. General study points: Infection-derived and vaccine-derived clones contracted markedly late after vaccination.

The length of the CDR3 is 15 residues. Germline CDR1 reads SNHLY; CDR2 reads FYNNEI. Germline trimming cut 5 bases from V and 7 bases from J; bases unmatched to any gene: 9. The clonotype comes from a human donor who received a COVID-19 vaccine. V usage is TRBV2 and J usage is TRBJ2-1; 9 bases agree with TRBD2. The specimen was CD4+ T cells from PBMCs cultured with HCoV-NL63 spike peptides, collected before COVID-19 vaccination. The CDR3 sequence is CASSLGGGANNEQFF. The DNA of the CDR3 is TGTGCCAGCAGTTTGGGCGGGGGGGCGAATAATGAGCAGTTCTTC.